What follows are 11 T cell receptor beta chains derived from one specimen sequenced in a study of cytomegalovirus exposure and HLA in healthy donors. Method: immunoSEQ multiplex PCR; TCRdb's copy keeps in-frame clones and lacks some. The repertoire holds 71,000 or so clones, roughly 94% seen once, with 1.2% to 1.5% in the top ten. Input material: PBMCs. Every receptor here comes from a man between 18 and 35 years old in good health and CMV-seropositive.

J is TRBJ2-3 and V is TRBV6-4; 10 bases agree with TRBD1. The CDR3 runs 14 residues. The germline gives CDR1 MRHNA, CDR2 SNTAGT. Unmatched junction bases numbered 5, after V lost 6 bases and J lost 5 bases. The CDR3 bases are TGTGCCAGCAGCGCTGGACAGGGGGGAGATACGCAGTATTTT. Its translation: CASSAGQGGDTQYF.

The V and J genes are TRBV2 and TRBJ1-1; no clear D gene. This CDR3 spans 13 amino acids. Germline lookup yields CDR1 SNHLY and CDR2 FYNNEI. Trimming removed 3 bases from V and 1 base from J, with 6 bases in between. This chain's CDR3 is CASSDDTNTEAFF. The CDR3 coding sequence is TGTGCCAGCAGTGATGACACGAACACTGAAGCTTTCTTT.

This chain links TRBV15 with TRBJ1-4, with D possibly matching TRBD1 (6 bases). This CDR3 is built from 13 residues. Germline V CDR1 and CDR2: LNHNV, YYDKDF (reference sequence). The ends were cut back, 8 bases at V and 6 bases at J, with 13 bases in the middle. The CDR3 DNA follows: TGTGCCACCCAAACAGGGTTGGATGAAAAACTGTTTTTT. Amino acid sequence: CATQTGLDEKLFF.

This clone was detected only a few times. The rearrangement links TRBV5-1 to TRBJ2-3, with D maybe TRBD1 (6 bases). This CDR3 has 14 amino acids. Germline V gene lookup returns CDR1 SGHRS and CDR2 YFSETQ. Deletions cut 1 base from V and 0 bases from J, with 6 bases between. CDR3 sequence (DNA): TGCGCCAGCAGCTTGCAGGGGAGCACAGATACGCAGTATTTT. Encoded protein: CASSLQGSTDTQYF.

The chain joins TRBV19 to TRBJ2-2; possible D gene TRBD2, 6 bases. V was pared by 8 bases and J by 2 bases, with 9 bases between. Per the germline V gene, CDR1 is LNHDA and CDR2 is SQIVND (reference sequence). The CDR3 runs 13 residues. The CDR3 nucleotides read TGTGCCAGTCGACTAGATAACACCGGGGAGCTGTTTTTT. Translating it yields CASRLDNTGELFF.

The rearrangement uses TRBV6-6 and TRBJ1-1, with 7 positions matching TRBD1. This CDR3 is 12 amino acids long. CDR1 is MNHNY and CDR2 is SVGAGI in the germline V gene (reference sequence). V lost 4 bases and J lost 6; bases outside the gene matches: 2. CDR3 sequence (DNA): TGTGCCAGCAGTTCAGGGGGATCTGAAGCTTTCTTT. Translating gives CASSSGGSEAFF.

The rearrangement uses TRBV11-3 and TRBJ2-2, with a weak D call TRBD1 (5 bases). This CDR3 spans 18 amino acids. V lost 0 bases and J 0 bases, leaving 14 bases between the germline ends. Germline V gene data show CDR1 as SGHNT and CDR2 as YENEEA. This CDR3 is CASSLDPGWGPNTGELFF. The CDR3 DNA reads as TGTGCCAGCAGCTTAGATCCAGGGTGGGGCCCGAACACCGGGGAGCTGTTTTTT.

This clone came up a few times. The CDR3 sequence is CASRTDRYEQYF. DNA for the CDR3: TGTGCCAGCAGGACCGACAGGTACGAGCAGTACTTC. This chain joins TRBV2 and TRBJ2-7; D may be TRBD1 (6 bases). This CDR3 is built from 12 residues. Per the germline V gene, CDR1 is SNHLY and CDR2 is FYNNEI. V lost 6 bases to trimming and J lost 4 bases, with 10 bases between them.

The chain combines TRBV5-4 with TRBJ2-7, with 10 positions matching TRBD1. The ends lost 6 bases at V and 6 bases at J; junction bases unmatched: 12. There are 15 residues in the CDR3. CDR1 SGHNT and CDR2 YYREEE come from the germline V gene (reference sequence). CDR3 nucleotides: TGTGCCAGCATCTTTCGGACAGGGGGGCGATCCGAGCAGTACTTC. Amino acid sequence: CASIFRTGGRSEQYF.

The chain uses TRBV19 and TRBJ2-5; TRBD1 aligns across 10 bases. Unmatched junction bases numbered 1, after V lost 5 bases and J lost 4 bases. The CDR3 consists of 13 residues. The germline V gene has CDR1 LNHDA and CDR2 SQIVND (reference sequence). CDR3 nucleotide sequence: TGTGCCAGTAGTGGACAGGGGGGAGAGACCCAGTACTTC. Its protein is CASSGQGGETQYF.

The genes are TRBV29-1 and TRBJ2-2, with D maybe TRBD1 (6 bases). V gave up 7 bases and J gave up 5 bases, with 29 bases separating them. The germline gives CDR1 SQVTM, CDR2 ANQGSEA. The CDR3 spans 18 residues. The CDR3 sequence: CSAMGAGTDKLTTGELFF. The CDR3 coding sequence is TGCAGCGCTATGGGGGCAGGGACCGACAAACTTACGACCGGGGAGCTGTTTTTT.